These T cell receptor beta chains were read from a single sample in a study of blood T cell repertoires in COVID-19. Method: immunoSEQ multiplex PCR; TCRdb's copy keeps in-frame clones and lacks some. The data show roughly 160,000 clones, approximately 82% seen once. Sequences were obtained from peripheral blood. The receptors here all came from a woman aged 80 or over with active or convalescent COVID-19. CDR3s include the opening cysteine and the closing phenylalanine or tryptophan. The order of the fields is J gene, V gene, clone size, D gene, CDR3 length, CDR3 protein, CDR3 DNA. D genes are given only for firm matches. The size entry is marked missing in some rows and otherwise reads once, few, many or a size class.

j_gene: TRBJ1-1; v_gene: TRBV2; abundance: few; d_gene: TRBD1; len: 14; CDR3aa: CASSRDRGGTEAFF; CDR3nt: TGTGCCAGCAGTCGCGACAGGGGTGGCACTGAAGCTTTCTTT
j_gene: TRBJ1-2; v_gene: TRBV6-1; abundance: once; d_gene: .; len: 15; CDR3aa: CASSEAGRGGYGYTF; CDR3nt: TGTGCCAGCAGTGAAGCCGGTCGGGGGGGCTATGGCTACACCTTC
j_gene: TRBJ1-5; v_gene: TRBV6-6; abundance: few; d_gene: .; len: 15; CDR3aa: CASSALFVSDQPQHF; CDR3nt: TGTGCCAGCAGTGCCCTCTTCGTTTCGGATCAGCCCCAGCATTTT
j_gene: TRBJ1-1; v_gene: TRBV7-6; abundance: few; d_gene: .; len: 15; CDR3aa: CASSLSAGSDTEAFF; CDR3nt: TGTGCCAGCAGCTTATCAGCAGGGTCGGACACTGAAGCTTTCTTT
j_gene: TRBJ2-5; v_gene: TRBV2; abundance: few; d_gene: .; len: 13; CDR3aa: CASSPEAQETQYF; CDR3nt: TGTGCCAGCAGCCCTGAGGCCCAAGAGACCCAGTACTTC
j_gene: TRBJ1-5; v_gene: TRBV6-2/TRBV6-3; abundance: .; d_gene: TRBD1; len: 18; CDR3aa: CASSTRDRGGVSNQPQHF; CDR3nt: TGTGCCAGCAGTACCCGGGACAGGGGAGGAGTGAGCAATCAGCCCCAGCATTTT
j_gene: TRBJ2-1; v_gene: TRBV7-8; abundance: .; d_gene: TRBD2; len: 17; CDR3aa: CASSFSTSGQTRNEQFF; CDR3nt: TGTGCCAGCAGCTTTTCGACTAGCGGGCAGACTCGGAATGAGCAGTTCTTC
j_gene: TRBJ2-5; v_gene: TRBV18; abundance: .; d_gene: TRBD2; len: 16; CDR3aa: CASSPAAGGHQETQYF; CDR3nt: TGTGCCAGCTCACCCGCGGCGGGGGGGCACCAAGAGACCCAGTACTTC
j_gene: TRBJ2-1; v_gene: TRBV7-3; abundance: few; d_gene: .; len: 16; CDR3aa: CASSLGPSATYNEQFF; CDR3nt: TGTGCCAGCAGCTTAGGCCCTAGCGCCACATACAATGAGCAGTTCTTC
j_gene: TRBJ2-7; v_gene: TRBV24-1; abundance: .; d_gene: TRBD2; len: 14; CDR3aa: CATSDPGTNNEQYF; CDR3nt: TGTGCCACCAGTGACCCTGGGACTAATAACGAGCAGTACTTC
j_gene: TRBJ1-2; v_gene: TRBV9; abundance: .; d_gene: .; len: 15; CDR3aa: CASSVEDRRLYGYTF; CDR3nt: TGTGCCAGCAGCGTAGAGGACAGAAGACTCTATGGCTACACCTTC
j_gene: TRBJ1-3; v_gene: TRBV4-1; abundance: .; d_gene: .; len: 16; CDR3aa: CASSLAEQGSGNTIYF; CDR3nt: TGCGCCAGCAGCTTAGCCGAGCAGGGCTCTGGAAACACCATATATTTT
j_gene: TRBJ2-3; v_gene: TRBV28; abundance: once; d_gene: .; len: 14; CDR3aa: CASRTGTSTDTQYF; CDR3nt: TGTGCCAGCAGGACCGGGACTAGCACAGATACGCAGTATTTT
j_gene: TRBJ2-7; v_gene: TRBV6-5; abundance: .; d_gene: TRBD2; len: 14; CDR3aa: CASSIAGVAYEQYF; CDR3nt: TGTGCCAGCAGCATAGCGGGAGTGGCCTACGAGCAGTACTTC
j_gene: TRBJ1-2; v_gene: TRBV18; abundance: .; d_gene: TRBD1; len: 15; CDR3aa: CASSDRTGLFYGYTF; CDR3nt: TGTGCCAGCTCAGACCGGACAGGGTTATTCTATGGCTACACCTTC
j_gene: TRBJ2-7; v_gene: TRBV7-2; abundance: .; d_gene: TRBD1; len: 15; CDR3aa: CASSSLRDRGKEQYF; CDR3nt: TGTGCCAGCAGCTCCCTCCGGGACAGGGGTAAAGAGCAGTACTTC
j_gene: TRBJ2-7; v_gene: TRBV18; abundance: .; d_gene: .; len: 14; CDR3aa: CASSPLRATYEQYF; CDR3nt: TGTGCCAGCTCACCGCTCAGGGCCACCTACGAGCAGTACTTC
j_gene: TRBJ2-7; v_gene: TRBV7-9; abundance: many; d_gene: TRBD1; len: 16; CDR3aa: CASSLVSTGGGYEQYF; CDR3nt: TGTGCCAGCAGCTTAGTATCGACAGGGGGCGGATACGAGCAGTACTTC
j_gene: TRBJ1-2; v_gene: TRBV6-5; abundance: .; d_gene: .; len: 13; CDR3aa: CASRLQDNYGYTF; CDR3nt: TGTGCCAGCAGGTTACAGGATAACTATGGCTACACCTTC
j_gene: TRBJ2-7; v_gene: TRBV6-5; abundance: .; d_gene: .; len: 14; CDR3aa: CASSRNRDSYEQYF; CDR3nt: TGTGCCAGCAGTCGGAACAGGGACTCCTACGAGCAGTACTTC
j_gene: TRBJ2-5; v_gene: TRBV21-1; abundance: .; d_gene: .; len: 13; CDR3aa: CASSIGVRETQYF; CDR3nt: TGTGCCAGCAGCATAGGGGTCCGGGAGACCCAGTACTTC
j_gene: TRBJ2-7; v_gene: TRBV18; abundance: .; d_gene: TRBD2; len: 18; CDR3aa: CASSPLPNPAGVSSGADF; CDR3nt: TGTGCCAGCTCACCTCTACCAAACCCAGCGGGAGTTTCGTCCGGTGCGGACTTC
j_gene: TRBJ2-2; v_gene: TRBV5-4; abundance: .; d_gene: .; len: 15; CDR3aa: CASSLDGRVTGELFF; CDR3nt: TGTGCCAGCAGCTTGGATGGCAGGGTGACCGGGGAGCTGTTTTTT
j_gene: TRBJ2-1; v_gene: TRBV15; abundance: .; d_gene: .; len: 14; CDR3aa: CATSRDGIGLEQFF; CDR3nt: TGTGCCACCAGCAGAGATGGTATCGGGTTGGAGCAGTTCTTC
j_gene: TRBJ2-7; v_gene: TRBV10-3; abundance: .; d_gene: .; len: 14; CDR3aa: CAISESLQTSEQYF; CDR3nt: TGTGCCATCAGTGAGTCTTTGCAGACTAGCGAGCAGTACTTC
j_gene: TRBJ2-5; v_gene: TRBV30; abundance: .; d_gene: .; len: 17; CDR3aa: CAWSHPAGAIYQETQYF; CDR3nt: TGTGCCTGGAGTCACCCTGCAGGCGCTATATACCAAGAGACCCAGTACTTC
j_gene: TRBJ1-1; v_gene: TRBV5-1; abundance: .; d_gene: .; len: 12; CDR3aa: CASSLDLTEAFF; CDR3nt: TGCGCCAGCAGCTTGGATTTAACTGAAGCTTTCTTT
j_gene: TRBJ2-1; v_gene: TRBV19; abundance: .; d_gene: TRBD2; len: 14; CDR3aa: CASSKLAGDNEQFF; CDR3nt: TGTGCCAGTAGTAAACTAGCGGGGGACAATGAGCAGTTCTTC
j_gene: TRBJ1-6; v_gene: TRBV6-6; abundance: few; d_gene: .; len: 14; CDR3aa: CASSEQGYNSPLHF; CDR3nt: TGTGCCAGCAGTGAGCAGGGCTATAATTCACCCCTCCACTTT
j_gene: TRBJ1-1; v_gene: TRBV25-1; abundance: .; d_gene: .; len: 16; CDR3aa: CASSESAGGESTEAFF; CDR3nt: TGTGCCAGCAGTGAATCAGCCGGAGGGGAGAGCACTGAAGCTTTCTTT
j_gene: TRBJ2-2; v_gene: TRBV19; abundance: .; d_gene: .; len: 16; CDR3aa: CASSMWAGTNTGELFF; CDR3nt: TGTGCCAGTAGTATGTGGGCAGGGACGAACACCGGGGAGCTGTTTTTT